This T cell receptor (beta chain) comes out of a study of identical twins. This CDR3 spans 16 amino acids. The germline V gene encodes CDR1 MNHEY and CDR2 SVGEGT. V was pared by 6 bases and J by 6 bases, with 12 bases of the junction left unmatched. Template switching added a universal primer site; cDNA carried unique molecular identifiers. TCRdb recomputed calls from the 5' RACE reads with MiXCR, one row per CDR3 protein. The table records about 660,000 distinct CDR3 sequences, 8.5% to 9.5% of them present only once. Study-wide findings and caveats: Its conclusions, products of cross-sectional statistical analysis, did not come from following the same donors. Cord blood beta clonotypes present at high abundance carried fewer insertions; no such pattern appeared in memory repertoires.

The table lists this clonotype with a few counts. What it binds is unknown. The same data also went into a second study, on yellow fever vaccine responses in identical twins.

V gene TRBV6-2 or TRBV6-3 combines with J gene TRBJ2-1; 9 positions match TRBD2. The clonotype originates from a woman between 18 and 30 years old in good health. Sequencing input: PBMCs. CDR3 residues: CASRSGKLAGFNEQFF. The CDR3, as DNA: TGTGCCAGCAGATCTGGAAAGCTAGCGGGATTCAATGAGCAGTTCTTC.